This T cell receptor (beta chain) is drawn from a study of T cells in Graves' hyperthyroidism and ophthalmopathy. Uncontrolled infection, other autoimmune disease, pregnancy or lactation led to exclusion. From approximately 9.5 ml of fresh peripheral blood, PBMCs were isolated. This clonotype was seen only a few times. Its antigen is not known. Amplification yielded TCR beta CDR3 regions, with RNA transcripts as the source. With the HTBI primer set, the TCR CDR3 went through a first round of RT-PCR. MiXCR, applied by TCRdb to the multiplex PCR reads, yields one record per CDR3 protein. The sample gives hundreds of thousands of distinct CDR3 sequences, roughly 14% of which show up once; about 4.5% is in the top ten. Study observations and caveats: For ophthalmopathy, model prediction preceded onset by a median about 6.2 months. Researchers found most expanded thyroid clonotypes above 0.001 in blood as well.

The sequencing input was blood. This clonotype originated in a woman aged 40 to 50 with Graves' ophthalmopathy.

This CDR3 is CASSPGAITETQYF. The CDR3 DNA sequence: TGTGCCAGCAGTCCAGGAGCCATTACAGAGACCCAGTACTTC. The chain couples TRBV12-3 or TRBV12-4 to TRBJ2-5; D call uncertain. Between the trimmed V and J ends, which lost 5 bases and 4 bases, there was a span of 14 bases. CDR3 length: 14 residues.